Listed below are T cell receptor beta chains from one sample, sequenced in a study of Ad26.COV2.S vaccination and SARS-CoV-2 variants. Sequencing was performed with immunoSEQ multiplex PCR; in TCRdb, only in-frame clones are kept and a portion is missing. Here the sample spans fewer than 500,000 clones, 90% being singletons. The source was peripheral blood, collected in a trial of Ad26.COV2.S vaccine versus placebo. These receptors were obtained from a person aged 18-65 years who received the Ad26.COV2.S COVID-19 vaccine or a placebo. CDR3s include the opening cysteine and the closing phenylalanine or tryptophan. A D gene is named only where the DNA matches it firmly. Rows may omit the clone size; those that give it use once, few, many or a size class.

j_call,clone_size,v_call,d_call,cdr3_nt,cdr3_aa
TRBJ2-7,.,TRBV7-9,TRBD1,TGTGCCAGCAGCTTAGCGGCAGGGGACAGGGAGTACTTC,CASSLAAGDREYF
TRBJ2-3,.,TRBV7-9,TRBD2,TGTGCCAGCAGGACAATAGCGGGAGGGTTCACAGATACGCAGTATTTT,CASRTIAGGFTDTQYF
TRBJ2-1,.,TRBV7-8,.,TGTGCCAGCAGCCCCTCCCCCCACAATGAGCAGTTCTTC,CASSPSPHNEQFF
TRBJ2-6,.,TRBV2,.,TGTGCCAGCGGGGGACACCGCTCTGGGGCCAACGTCCTGACTTTC,CASGGHRSGANVLTF
TRBJ2-5,.,TRBV28,TRBD1,TGTGCCAGCACCTCAAAAAAGGGACAGGGAGAGACCCAGTACTTC,CASTSKKGQGETQYF
TRBJ2-5,.,TRBV24-1,.,TGTGCCACCAGTGATACCCCCGGAGGCCAAGAGACCCAGTACTTC,CATSDTPGGQETQYF
TRBJ2-1,.,TRBV13,.,TGTGCCAGCAGCCTCCCAGAGGGGCAGGGGCAGTTCTTC,CASSLPEGQGQFF
TRBJ2-1,.,TRBV13,.,TGTGCCAGCAGCTTACTACTGAGCTCCTACAATGAGCAGTTCTTC,CASSLLLSSYNEQFF
TRBJ1-3,.,TRBV4-3,.,TGCGCCAGCAGCCAAGACAGGGGAATCTCTGGAAACACCATATATTTT,CASSQDRGISGNTIYF
TRBJ1-1,few,TRBV30,.,TGTGCCTGGAGTGTTAGGCAAATGGACACTGAAGCTTTCTTT,CAWSVRQMDTEAFF
TRBJ1-3,.,TRBV6-2/TRBV6-3,.,TGTGCCAGCAACCCCGGCGGATGGGGAGATGGAAACACCATATATTTT,CASNPGGWGDGNTIYF
TRBJ2-3,.,TRBV12-3/TRBV12-4,.,TGTGCCAGCAGTAGGACAGATACGCAGTATTTT,CASSRTDTQYF
TRBJ2-3,.,TRBV3-1/TRBV3-2,TRBD2,TGTGCCAGCAGCCAGCGGACTAGCGGGAGGAAGTTTGTGTCAGATACGCAGTATTTT,CASSQRTSGRKFVSDTQYF
TRBJ2-7,.,TRBV4-2,.,TGTGCCAGCAGCCAAGTGGGTCCATACGAGCAGTACTTC,CASSQVGPYEQYF
TRBJ2-7,.,TRBV27,.,TGTGCCAGCAGTTCACGTGCGGGCAGGGGATACGAGCAGTACTTC,CASSSRAGRGYEQYF
TRBJ2-7,.,TRBV4-1,.,TGCGCCAGCAGCCAAGGCGGGGTCGGAAGCTCCTACGAGCAGTACTTC,CASSQGGVGSSYEQYF
TRBJ2-7,.,TRBV5-6,.,TGTGCCAGCAGCTTGCCAGCTGGCTACGAGCAGTACTTC,CASSLPAGYEQYF
TRBJ2-7,.,TRBV11-2,TRBD2,TGTGCCAGCAGCGTAGCGGGGGCCTACGAGCAGTACTTC,CASSVAGAYEQYF
TRBJ2-3,.,TRBV28,.,TGTGCCAGCAGCCCCGGAACTTTAGCTAGCACAGATACGCAGTATTTT,CASSPGTLASTDTQYF
TRBJ1-6,.,TRBV3-1/TRBV3-2,.,TGTGCCAGCAGCCAAGGCGGTGGGGGGATAAGTTCACCCCTCCACTTT,CASSQGGGGISSPLHF
TRBJ2-1,.,TRBV25-1,TRBD2,TGTGCCAGCAGTGAAAATTGGGGGGGAACCAATGAGCAGTTCTTC,CASSENWGGTNEQFF
TRBJ2-3,.,TRBV7-9,.,TGTGCCAGCAGCCTCGTGCGCCCTAGCACAGATACGCAGTATTTT,CASSLVRPSTDTQYF
TRBJ2-5,.,TRBV25-1,.,TGTGCCAGCAGTGGCGGTTTGTACCAAGAGACCCAGTACTTC,CASSGGLYQETQYF
TRBJ2-3,.,TRBV3-1/TRBV3-2,TRBD2,TGTGCCAGCAGCCTCAGACTAGCGGGAGGGACAGATACGCAGTATTTT,CASSLRLAGGTDTQYF
TRBJ1-3,.,TRBV11-2,TRBD1,TGTGCCAGCAGCTTAGGACAGGGCAACTCTGGAAACACCATATATTTT,CASSLGQGNSGNTIYF
TRBJ2-2,.,TRBV3-1/TRBV3-2,.,TGTGCCAGCAGCCATCCCCCAGTCGGGGTAGCTGTGAGCGGGGAGCTGTTTTTT,CASSHPPVGVAVSGELFF
TRBJ2-1,.,TRBV9,TRBD1,TGTGCCAGCAGCGTAGTACCAGGGGGCGCGTCCTACAATGAGCAGTTCTTC,CASSVVPGGASYNEQFF
TRBJ1-5,.,TRBV19,.,TGTGCCAGTAGTATAGATAGAAACAATCAGCCCCAGCATTTT,CASSIDRNNQPQHF
TRBJ2-1,.,TRBV25-1,TRBD2,TGTGCCAGCAGTGAATGGGGCGGGAGGGGGGCCAATGAGCAGTTCTTC,CASSEWGGRGANEQFF
TRBJ2-1,.,TRBV11-3,TRBD2,TGTGCCAGCAGCTTAGAGGGGGGGACTAGTGGTGCATACAATGAGCAGTTCTTC,CASSLEGGTSGAYNEQFF
TRBJ2-4,.,TRBV12-5,.,TGTGCTAGTGGTTTGGTAGAGGGGAGGGCCAAAAACATTCAGTACTTC,CASGLVEGRAKNIQYF
TRBJ2-1,.,TRBV15,TRBD2,TGTGCCACCAGCAGAGATCGGGGGAGACTAGCGGAGCAGTTCTTC,CATSRDRGRLAEQFF
TRBJ2-3,.,TRBV3-1/TRBV3-2,.,TGTGCCAGCAGCCCGAACACAGATACGCAGTATTTT,CASSPNTDTQYF
TRBJ1-1,few,TRBV5-1,.,TGCGCCAGCAGCTTTACGAGAATTACGAACACTGAAGCTTTCTTT,CASSFTRITNTEAFF
TRBJ1-1,.,TRBV9,TRBD1,TGTGCCAGCAGCGTAGACAGGGGGTTGAACACTGAAGCTTTCTTT,CASSVDRGLNTEAFF
TRBJ2-2,.,TRBV7-9,TRBD2,TGTGCCAGCAGAGCACTAGCGGGAGTTCACGGGGAGCTGTTTTTT,CASRALAGVHGELFF
TRBJ2-5,.,TRBV6-5,TRBD1,TGTGCCAGCAGTTACGCGACAGGGTACCAAGAGACCCAGTACTTC,CASSYATGYQETQYF
TRBJ2-2,.,TRBV2,TRBD2,TGTGCCAGCAGGAATAGCGGGAGAGGTCCCGGGGAGCTGTTTTTT,CASRNSGRGPGELFF
TRBJ2-1,once,TRBV24-1,TRBD1,TGTGCCACCAGTGGGTCTGGACAGGGGCTTAAGAATGAGCAGTTCTTC,CATSGSGQGLKNEQFF
TRBJ2-7,.,TRBV6-5,TRBD1,TGTGCCAGCAGTAAAACACGGGACAGCTACGAGCAGTACTTC,CASSKTRDSYEQYF
TRBJ2-7,.,TRBV19,TRBD2,TGTGCCAGTAGTACCTACTACGGGACTAACCCTTCCTACGAGCAGTACTTC,CASSTYYGTNPSYEQYF
TRBJ1-1,.,TRBV27,.,TGTGCCAGCTTTCGGGGGCACACTGAAGCTTTCTTT,CASFRGHTEAFF
TRBJ1-5,.,TRBV7-2,.,TGTGCCAGCAGCCCCTCGGGGGGGAGCAATCAGCCCCAGCATTTT,CASSPSGGSNQPQHF
TRBJ2-1,once,TRBV28,TRBD2,TGTGCCAGCAGTCTAACCACTAGCGGGAGTAAGTATGAGCAGTTCTTC,CASSLTTSGSKYEQFF
TRBJ2-7,.,TRBV5-4,TRBD2,TGTGCCAGCAGCCAGGGACTAGCGGGAAAATACGAGCAGTACTTC,CASSQGLAGKYEQYF
TRBJ2-2,.,TRBV7-2,TRBD2,TGTGCCAGCAGGCCCTGGACTAGCGGGAGGTTATGGACCGGGGAGCTGTTTTTT,CASRPWTSGRLWTGELFF
TRBJ1-4,.,TRBV10-2,.,TGCGCCAGCAGTGAAAGAGGGACGGATGAAAAACTGTTTTTT,CASSERGTDEKLFF
TRBJ2-2,.,TRBV11-3,.,TGTGCCAGCAGCAAGAACACCGGGGAGCTGTTTTTT,CASSKNTGELFF
TRBJ2-3,.,TRBV18,TRBD2,TGTGCCAGCTCACCTAGGTCCGGGACTAGCGGGAGATCTAGCACAGATACGCAGTATTTT,CASSPRSGTSGRSSTDTQYF
TRBJ2-3,.,TRBV5-1,TRBD2,TGCGCCAGCGGGTCTAGCGGAGGGAGGGCAGATACGCAGTATTTT,CASGSSGGRADTQYF
TRBJ2-7,.,TRBV7-9,TRBD2,TGTGCCAGCAGCCAGATACTAGCGGGAGGGTCCAACGAGCAGTACTTC,CASSQILAGGSNEQYF
TRBJ1-1,.,TRBV19,.,TGTGCCAGTATCGGCAGGGAGAGCAACACTGAAGCTTTCTTT,CASIGRESNTEAFF
TRBJ2-7,many,TRBV7-9,TRBD2,TGTGCCAGCAGCTTACGAGCGGGAGGTTACGAGCAGTACTTC,CASSLRAGGYEQYF
TRBJ1-5,.,TRBV7-2,.,TGTGCCAGCAGCCCAACAGGTTCCTATAGCAATCAGCCCCAGCATTTT,CASSPTGSYSNQPQHF
TRBJ2-1,.,TRBV5-8,TRBD2,TGTGCCAGCAGCTTGGTGCTAGCGGTCTTCTCCTACAATGAGCAGTTCTTC,CASSLVLAVFSYNEQFF
TRBJ2-2,.,TRBV4-2,TRBD2,TGTGCCAGCAGCCCGACGGGAGCGGGAGCCACCGGGGAGCTGTTTTTT,CASSPTGAGATGELFF
TRBJ2-2,.,TRBV7-8,.,TGTGCCAGCAGCTTACGTCAGGGTGTGGTCGCCGGGGAGCTGTTTTTT,CASSLRQGVVAGELFF
TRBJ1-5,.,TRBV18,TRBD1,TGTGCCAGCTCACCTACTCAGGGGGCGGGACAGCCCCAGCATTTT,CASSPTQGAGQPQHF
TRBJ2-1,.,TRBV7-9,.,TGTGCCAGCAGCTTAGGACCGAGCGTGTACAATGAGCAGTTCTTC,CASSLGPSVYNEQFF
TRBJ2-5,.,TRBV5-6,.,TGTGCCAGCAGCTTGGAAAGGGACACTTACTTC,CASSLERDTYF